This is a list of T cell receptor beta chains from one sample in a study of CD8 T cells in ankylosing spondylitis. TCRdb reprocessed the 5' RACE reads via MiXCR and lists one record per CDR3 protein. The data contain about 200,000 distinct CDR3 sequences, approximately 24% of them singletons. Material: blood, either unsorted or a sorted T cell fraction (not recorded which). The receptor set was obtained from a male donor with ankylosing spondylitis or in good health (not recorded which). Each CDR3 is given with its conserved first and last residue. The order of the fields is CDR3 DNA, CDR3 protein, J gene, V gene, D gene, clone size. D genes are given only for firm matches. Size tells how often a clone was seen (once, few, many) or the class of an expanded clone, and some rows leave it out.

TGCGCCAGCAGCCCGTCGACTAGCGTCACAGATACGCAGTATTTT	CASSPSTSVTDTQYF	TRBJ2-3	TRBV5-1	TRBD2	NA
TGCAGTGCTAGGGGAACTAGCGGGATTTCCCGGGAGACCCAGTACTTC	CSARGTSGISRETQYF	TRBJ2-5	TRBV20-1	TRBD2	NA
TGTGCCAGCAGCTTGGCGGCAGGGCCTAATTCACCCCTCCACTTT	CASSLAAGPNSPLHF	TRBJ1-6	TRBV5-6	NA	NA
TGTGCCAGCAGTCGGGACAGGACCAATCAGCCCCAGCATTTT	CASSRDRTNQPQHF	TRBJ1-5	TRBV12-3/TRBV12-4	TRBD1	NA
TGTGCCAGCACCCCATTGACAGGGGGGCTAACGGAAGCTTTCTTT	CASTPLTGGLTEAFF	TRBJ1-1	TRBV12-3/TRBV12-4	TRBD1	NA
TGCAGTGCCGATAGCAGGGGGACAGATACGCAGTATTTT	CSADSRGTDTQYF	TRBJ2-3	TRBV20-1	TRBD1	many
TGTGCCAGCAGCCCCCGGGCTAACACCGGGGAGCTGTTTTTT	CASSPRANTGELFF	TRBJ2-2	TRBV12-3/TRBV12-4	NA	many
TGTGCCAGCAGCGCTATAAAGAACACTGAAGCTTTCTTT	CASSAIKNTEAFF	TRBJ1-1	TRBV6-6	NA	many
TGTGCCAGCAGTTTACACACTTTAGTGAACGAGCAGTACTTC	CASSLHTLVNEQYF	TRBJ2-7	TRBV12-3/TRBV12-4	NA	NA
TGCGCCAGCAGCTTTGGGGGGACGGCGATGAACACTGAAGCTTTCTTT	CASSFGGTAMNTEAFF	TRBJ1-1	TRBV5-1	NA	many
TGTGCCATCAGTTCCGGGACAGGAGCCTACGAGCAGTACTTC	CAISSGTGAYEQYF	TRBJ2-7	TRBV10-3	TRBD1	many
TGTGCCAGCAGTAATAGGTATGAAGCTTTCTTT	CASSNRYEAFF	TRBJ1-1	TRBV28	NA	many
TGCAGTGCTAGAGATCCCATAGCGGGGTGGGGGAATTTT	CSARDPIAGWGNF	TRBJ2-3	TRBV20-1	TRBD2	NA
TGTGCCAGCAGCGTAGGACAGGGGATCTCCTACGAGCAGTACTTC	CASSVGQGISYEQYF	TRBJ2-7	TRBV9	TRBD1	many
TGCAGTGCTCCGCCGGGACAGGGCGCCCACGAGCAGTACTTC	CSAPPGQGAHEQYF	TRBJ2-7	TRBV20-1	TRBD1	NA
TGTGCCAGCAGCCCCGGTTTTGGGTATACGCAGTATTTT	CASSPGFGYTQYF	TRBJ2-3	TRBV7-6	NA	many
TGTGCCAGCAACAACAGTTGGGGCTCCTACGAGCAGTACTTC	CASNNSWGSYEQYF	TRBJ2-7	TRBV6-4	NA	few
TGCGCCAGCAGCTTGGCCAGGGGGACAGGGTCGGACACTGAAGCTTTCTTT	CASSLARGTGSDTEAFF	TRBJ1-1	TRBV5-1	TRBD1	NA
TGCGCCAGCAGCTTGGAAACAGGGCCTGGAAACACCATATATTTT	CASSLETGPGNTIYF	TRBJ1-3	TRBV5-1	NA	many
TGCAGTGCTAGAGAGGGGGAGTATAGCAATCAGCCCCAGCATTTT	CSAREGEYSNQPQHF	TRBJ1-5	TRBV20-1	NA	NA
TGCAGTGCCAGCCCCGGGGGCAATGAGCAGTTCTTC	CSASPGGNEQFF	TRBJ2-1	TRBV20-1	NA	few
TGTGCCAGCAGCTTGTGGCAGGGCACCGGGGAGCTGTTTTTT	CASSLWQGTGELFF	TRBJ2-2	TRBV5-5	NA	many
TGCAGTGCTGGGGACGGCAGGGAACTGAAGCAGTACTTC	CSAGDGRELKQYF	TRBJ2-7	TRBV20-1	NA	NA
TGTGCCAGCAGCCCGGCGGGGTGGGGGACGGGTAACACCGGGGAGCTGTTTTTT	CASSPAGWGTGNTGELFF	TRBJ2-2	TRBV28	NA	many
TGCGCCAGCAGCTTCGACAGATCCAAAAACATTCAGTACTTC	CASSFDRSKNIQYF	TRBJ2-4	TRBV5-1	NA	many
TGTGCCAGCAGTCCCCGACGCGCCCCGGGACAGGGAAGCAATGAGCAGTTCTTC	CASSPRRAPGQGSNEQFF	TRBJ2-1	TRBV12-3/TRBV12-4	TRBD1	few
TGTGCCAGCAGTGGAGAGGGGATCGGTGGCTACACCTTC	CASSGEGIGGYTF	TRBJ1-2	TRBV6-1	NA	NA
TGTGCCAGCAGTTACGGGGTAGCCGGGACTAGCGTTAGCTCCTACAATGAGCAGTTCTTC	CASSYGVAGTSVSSYNEQFF	TRBJ2-1	TRBV6-2/TRBV6-3	TRBD2	many
TGCAGTGCTGGCCAGTTCCCCCACGAGCAGTACTTC	CSAGQFPHEQYF	TRBJ2-7	TRBV20-1	NA	once
TGCGCCAGCAGTCTGATAGGCGAGAGGACCGGGGAGCTGTTTTTT	CASSLIGERTGELFF	TRBJ2-2	TRBV5-1	NA	NA
TGCAGTGCTAGACCCGGGCCCGGGGAGCTGTTTTTT	CSARPGPGELFF	TRBJ2-2	TRBV20-1	NA	many
TGTGCCAGCAGCTTGACAGGGGGCGAAGAGACCCAGTACTTC	CASSLTGGEETQYF	TRBJ2-5	TRBV5-6	TRBD1	NA
TGTGCCAGCAGCCAAGATCGTGGGGCGCCTACAGATACGCAGTATTTT	CASSQDRGAPTDTQYF	TRBJ2-3	TRBV3-1	NA	many
TGTGCCAGCAGTTACTTGGACAGGGGCCACGAGCAGTACTTC	CASSYLDRGHEQYF	TRBJ2-7	TRBV6-5	TRBD1	few
TGTGCCATCAGTCCAAGGACTAGCGGAACAACTAAAAACACCGGGGAGCTGTTTTTT	CAISPRTSGTTKNTGELFF	TRBJ2-2	TRBV10-3	TRBD2	NA
TGCAGTGCTAGGGGCCAAGACCTCTACGAGCAGTACTTC	CSARGQDLYEQYF	TRBJ2-7	TRBV20-1	NA	many
TGCGCCAGCAGCCTGCCCCCAGGGGAGGTGCAAGAGACCCAGTACTTC	CASSLPPGEVQETQYF	TRBJ2-5	TRBV5-1	NA	NA
TGCAGCGTTGGGTACTCTGGAAACACCATATATTTT	CSVGYSGNTIYF	TRBJ1-3	TRBV29-1	NA	NA
TGCAGTGCTAGAGGACCCCCAGATACGCAGTATTTT	CSARGPPDTQYF	TRBJ2-3	TRBV20-1	NA	many
TGTGCCAGCAGCTCGGGACAGGGTCGGGAGACCCAGTACTTC	CASSSGQGRETQYF	TRBJ2-5	TRBV7-6	TRBD1	many
TGTGCCAGCAGTCGTAGCCCGATGACGGGGAATTCACCCCTCCACTTT	CASSRSPMTGNSPLHF	TRBJ1-6	TRBV6-1	NA	NA
TGTGCCAGCAGCTTAGCGGGTCGGACAGGGGCCTACAATGAGCAGTTCTTC	CASSLAGRTGAYNEQFF	TRBJ2-1	TRBV7-2	TRBD1	NA
TGCAGTGCCGCTCAGCAGAGCACAGATACGCAGTATTTT	CSAAQQSTDTQYF	TRBJ2-3	TRBV20-1	NA	few